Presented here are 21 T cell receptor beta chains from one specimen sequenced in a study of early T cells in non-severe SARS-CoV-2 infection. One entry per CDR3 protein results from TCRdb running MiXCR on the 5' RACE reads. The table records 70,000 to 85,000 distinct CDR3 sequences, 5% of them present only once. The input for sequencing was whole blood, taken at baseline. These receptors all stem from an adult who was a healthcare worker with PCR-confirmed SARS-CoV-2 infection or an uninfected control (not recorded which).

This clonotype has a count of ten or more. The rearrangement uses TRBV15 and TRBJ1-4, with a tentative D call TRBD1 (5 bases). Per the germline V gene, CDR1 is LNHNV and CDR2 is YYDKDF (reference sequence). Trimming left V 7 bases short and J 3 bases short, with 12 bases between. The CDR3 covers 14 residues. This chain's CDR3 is CATTGRQSNEKLFF. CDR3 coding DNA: TGTGCCACCACGGGAAGACAGTCTAATGAAAAACTGTTTTTT.

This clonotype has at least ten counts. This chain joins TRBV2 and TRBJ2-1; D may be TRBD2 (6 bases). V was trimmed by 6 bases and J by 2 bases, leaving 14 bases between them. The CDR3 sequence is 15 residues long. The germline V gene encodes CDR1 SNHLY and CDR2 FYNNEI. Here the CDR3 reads CASRALAATYNEQFF. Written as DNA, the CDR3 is TGTGCCAGCAGGGCGTTAGCGGCCACCTACAATGAGCAGTTCTTC.

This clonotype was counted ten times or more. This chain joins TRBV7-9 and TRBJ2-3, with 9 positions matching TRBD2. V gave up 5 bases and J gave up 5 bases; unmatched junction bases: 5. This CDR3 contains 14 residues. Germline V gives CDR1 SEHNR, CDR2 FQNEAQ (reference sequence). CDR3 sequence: CASSQGLARDTQYF. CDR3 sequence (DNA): TGTGCCAGCAGCCAGGGACTAGCAAGAGATACGCAGTATTTT.

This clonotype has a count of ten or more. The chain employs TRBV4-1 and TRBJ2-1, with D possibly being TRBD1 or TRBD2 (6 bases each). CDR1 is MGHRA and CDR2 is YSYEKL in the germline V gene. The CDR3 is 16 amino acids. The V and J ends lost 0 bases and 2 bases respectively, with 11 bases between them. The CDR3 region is CASSQEIGGPYNEQFF. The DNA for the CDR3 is TGCGCCAGCAGCCAAGAGATCGGGGGCCCCTACAATGAGCAGTTCTTC.

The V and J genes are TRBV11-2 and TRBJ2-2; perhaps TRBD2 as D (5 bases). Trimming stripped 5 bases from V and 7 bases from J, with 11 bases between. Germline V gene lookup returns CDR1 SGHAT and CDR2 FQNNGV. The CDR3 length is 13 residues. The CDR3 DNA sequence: TGTGCCAGCAGCGCAGCGGTAGTCGGGGAGCTGTTTTTT. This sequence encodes CASSAAVVGELFF.

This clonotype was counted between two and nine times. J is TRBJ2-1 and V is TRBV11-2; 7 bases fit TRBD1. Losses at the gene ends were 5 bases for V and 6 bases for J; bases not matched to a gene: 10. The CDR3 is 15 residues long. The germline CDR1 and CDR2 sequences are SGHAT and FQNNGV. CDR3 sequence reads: CASSENHRGLNEQFF. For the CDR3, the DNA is TGTGCCAGCAGCGAAAATCACAGGGGCCTCAATGAGCAGTTCTTC.

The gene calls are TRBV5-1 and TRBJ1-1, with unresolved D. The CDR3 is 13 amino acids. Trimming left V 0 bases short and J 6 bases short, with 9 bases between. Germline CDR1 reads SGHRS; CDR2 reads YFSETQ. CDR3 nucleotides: TGCGCCAGCAGCTTGGACCCGAAGGCTGAAGCTTTCTTT. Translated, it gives CASSLDPKAEAFF.

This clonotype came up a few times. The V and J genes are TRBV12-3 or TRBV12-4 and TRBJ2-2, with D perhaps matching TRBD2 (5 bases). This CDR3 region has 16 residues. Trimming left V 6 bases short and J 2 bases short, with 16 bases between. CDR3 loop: CASSREYSGNTGELFF. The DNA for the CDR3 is TGTGCCAGCAGCCGTGAGTACAGCGGAAACACCGGGGAGCTGTTTTTT.

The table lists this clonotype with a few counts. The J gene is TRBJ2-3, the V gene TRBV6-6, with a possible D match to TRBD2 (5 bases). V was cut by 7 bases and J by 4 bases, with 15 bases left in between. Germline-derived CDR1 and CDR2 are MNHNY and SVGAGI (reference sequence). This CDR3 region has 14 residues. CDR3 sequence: CASKEEPSSDTQYF. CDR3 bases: TGTGCCAGCAAGGAGGAACCCTCGTCAGATACGCAGTATTTT.

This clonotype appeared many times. The CDR3 protein is CASSPTGGNQPQHF. CDR3 coding DNA: TGTGCCAGCAGCCCGACAGGGGGGAATCAGCCCCAGCATTTT. The genes are TRBV5-4 and TRBJ1-5; 9 positions match TRBD1. The germline V gene encodes CDR1 SGHNT and CDR2 YYREEE (reference sequence). CDR3 length: 14 amino acids. Trimming removed 4 bases from V and 4 bases from J; junction bases left unmatched: 3.

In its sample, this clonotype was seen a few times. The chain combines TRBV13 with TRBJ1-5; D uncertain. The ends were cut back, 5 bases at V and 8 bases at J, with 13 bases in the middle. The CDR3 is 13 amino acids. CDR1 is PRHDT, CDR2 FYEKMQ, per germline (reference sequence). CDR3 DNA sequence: TGTGCCAGCAGCACGGACCGAGTAGAGCCCCAGCATTTT. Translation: CASSTDRVEPQHF.

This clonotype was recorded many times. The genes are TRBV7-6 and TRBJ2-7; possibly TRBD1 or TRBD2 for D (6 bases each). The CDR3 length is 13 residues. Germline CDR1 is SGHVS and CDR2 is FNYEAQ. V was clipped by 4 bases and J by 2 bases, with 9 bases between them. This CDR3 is CASSSRGAYEQYF. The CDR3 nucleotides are TGTGCCAGCAGCTCTAGGGGGGCCTACGAGCAGTACTTC.

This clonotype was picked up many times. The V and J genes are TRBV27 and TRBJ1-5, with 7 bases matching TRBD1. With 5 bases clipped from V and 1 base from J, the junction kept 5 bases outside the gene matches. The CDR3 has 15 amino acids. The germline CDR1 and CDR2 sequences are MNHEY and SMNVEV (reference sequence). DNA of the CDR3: TGTGCCAGCAGTCCGGGACAGCTCAGCAATCAGCCCCAGCATTTT. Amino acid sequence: CASSPGQLSNQPQHF.

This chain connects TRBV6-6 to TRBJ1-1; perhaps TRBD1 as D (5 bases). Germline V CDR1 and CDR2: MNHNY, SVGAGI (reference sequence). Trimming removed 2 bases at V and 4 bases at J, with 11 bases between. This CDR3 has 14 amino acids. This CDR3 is CASSYPRGGTEAFF. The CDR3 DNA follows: TGTGCCAGCAGTTACCCTAGGGGTGGCACTGAAGCTTTCTTT.

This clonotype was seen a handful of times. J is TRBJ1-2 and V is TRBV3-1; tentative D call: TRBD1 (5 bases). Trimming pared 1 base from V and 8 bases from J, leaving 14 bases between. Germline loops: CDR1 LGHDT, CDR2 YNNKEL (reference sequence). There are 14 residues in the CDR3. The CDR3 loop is CASSQGGRSRGYTF. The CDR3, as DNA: TGTGCCAGCAGCCAAGGGGGCCGGTCCCGGGGCTACACCTTC.

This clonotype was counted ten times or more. As DNA, the CDR3 is TGCAGTGCTAGATGGGGCTTTGAGCAGTTCTTC. Translation gives CSARWGFEQFF. The chain joins TRBV20-1 to TRBJ2-1; D possibly corresponds to TRBD1 (5 bases). The CDR3 has 11 amino acids. Trimming removed 2 bases at V and 9 bases at J, with 8 bases between. Germline CDR1 reads DFQATT; CDR2 reads SNEGSKA (reference sequence).

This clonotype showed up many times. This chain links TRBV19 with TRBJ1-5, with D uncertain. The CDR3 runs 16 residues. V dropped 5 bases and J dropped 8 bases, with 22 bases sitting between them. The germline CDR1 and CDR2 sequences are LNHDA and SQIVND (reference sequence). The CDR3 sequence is CASSAIALDREEPQHF. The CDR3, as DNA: TGTGCCAGTAGTGCCATCGCTCTCGACCGGGAAGAGCCCCAGCATTTT.

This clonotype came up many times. Here the CDR3 DNA reads TGTGCCAGCAGTCCGACTAGCGGGAGTAACAATGAGCAGTTCTTC. It yields the protein CASSPTSGSNNEQFF. The chain has TRBV6-4 and TRBJ2-1, with 12 bases fitting TRBD2. The CDR3 totals 15 residues. Per germline, CDR1 MRHNA and CDR2 SNTAGT. The V segment lost 5 bases and the J segment 5 bases; nucleotides outside the gene matches: 4.

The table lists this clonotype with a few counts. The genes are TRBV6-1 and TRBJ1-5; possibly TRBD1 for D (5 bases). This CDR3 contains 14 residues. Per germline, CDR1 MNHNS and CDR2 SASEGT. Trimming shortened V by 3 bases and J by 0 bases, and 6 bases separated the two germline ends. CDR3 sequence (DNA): TGTGCCAGCAGTGACAGGGCTAGCAATCAGCCCCAGCATTTT. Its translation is CASSDRASNQPQHF.

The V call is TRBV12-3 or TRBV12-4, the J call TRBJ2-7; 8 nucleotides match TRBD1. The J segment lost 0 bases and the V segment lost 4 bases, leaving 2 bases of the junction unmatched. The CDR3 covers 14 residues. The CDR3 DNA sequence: TGTGCCAGCAGTTGGGACAGGAACTCCTACGAGCAGTACTTC. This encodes CASSWDRNSYEQYF.

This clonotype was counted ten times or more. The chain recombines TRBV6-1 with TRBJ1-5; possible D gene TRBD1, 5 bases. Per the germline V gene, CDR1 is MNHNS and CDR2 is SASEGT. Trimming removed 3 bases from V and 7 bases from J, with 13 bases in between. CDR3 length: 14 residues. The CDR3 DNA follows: TGTGCCAGCAGTGAGTTGGGGGGGGGGCAGCCCCAGCATTTT. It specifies CASSELGGGQPQHF.